This passage covers 16 T cell receptor beta chains from one sample sequenced in a study of T cell changes during pregnancy in multiple sclerosis. Produced via immunoSEQ multiplex PCR; TCRdb's table is partial and in-frame only. The table shows nearly 110,000 clones, with about 90% occurring only once. Sequenced material: peripheral blood, taken in the third trimester of pregnancy. These receptors were collected from a female donor in good health, enrolled as a control in a pregnancy study.

The rearrangement links TRBV5-4 to TRBJ2-2, with 8 bases lining up with TRBD1. CDR3 length equals 14 residues. Germline trimming cut 4 bases from V and 4 bases from J; bases unmatched to any gene: 3. Germline lookup yields CDR1 SGHNT and CDR2 YYREEE (reference sequence). The CDR3 is CASSLDRGTGELFF. The CDR3 DNA reads as TGTGCCAGCAGCCTTGACAGGGGCACCGGGGAGCTGTTTTTT. The full variable domain, completed using reference TRBV5-4 and TRBJ2-2, is ETGVTQSPTHLIKTRGQQVTLRCSSQSGHNTVSWYQQALGQGPQFIFQYYREEENGRGNFPPRFSGLQFPNYSSELNVNALELDDSALYLCASSLDRGTGELFFGEGSRLTVL.

The chain joins TRBV11-2 to TRBJ1-3; D possibly corresponds to TRBD1 (6 bases). V dropped 0 bases and J dropped 2 bases, with 11 bases sitting between them. This CDR3 contains 16 residues. The germline V gene has CDR1 SGHAT and CDR2 FQNNGV. The CDR3 sequence is CASSLEGRGPGNTIYF. The CDR3 DNA follows: TGTGCCAGCAGCTTAGAGGGGCGGGGGCCTGGAAACACCATATATTTT.

V usage is TRBV9 and J usage is TRBJ1-2; the D is unclear. The CDR3 extends over 12 amino acids. The germline gives CDR1 SGDLS, CDR2 YYNGEE. The ends were cut back, 6 bases at V and 2 bases at J, with 8 bases in the middle. CDR3 DNA: TGTGCCAGCAACAGAGGGAACTATGGCTACACCTTC. Its translation: CASNRGNYGYTF. Full variable domain (remainder filled in from reference TRBV9 and TRBJ1-2): DSGVTQTPKHLITATGQRVTLRCSPRSGDLSVYWYQQSLDQGLQFLIQYYNGEERAKGNILERFSAQQFPDLHSELNLSSLELGDSALYFCASNRGNYGYTFGSGTRLTVV.

V gene TRBV29-1 combines with J gene TRBJ2-2; TRBD2 is a possible D gene (6 bases). The CDR3 is made up of 15 amino acids. Trimming shortened V by 2 bases and J by 5 bases, and 15 bases separated the two germline ends. Germline assignment: CDR1 SQVTM and CDR2 ANQGSEA. CDR3 nucleotides: TGCAGCGTTGAATTCAGGGCGCGGGGTACCGGGGAGCTGTTTTTT. Its translation: CSVEFRARGTGELFF.

In its sample, this clone was seen once. The chain joins TRBV7-3 to TRBJ1-1; D may be TRBD1 (6 bases). The CDR3 runs 13 residues. In germline, CDR1 is SGHTA, CDR2 FQGTGA. Trimming pared 5 bases from V and 7 bases from J, leaving 14 bases between. CDR3 loop: CASSGAGAGEAFF. The CDR3 nucleotides read TGTGCCAGCAGCGGGGCGGGGGCCGGTGAAGCTTTCTTT.

V usage is TRBV5-4 and J usage is TRBJ1-1; tentative D call: TRBD1 (6 bases). The germline V and J ends were trimmed by 3 bases and 0 bases, with 12 bases remaining between them. CDR3 length: 15 amino acids. In germline, CDR1 is SGHNT, CDR2 YYREEE (reference sequence). The CDR3 region is CASSSGQFLNTEAFF. The CDR3 DNA reads as TGTGCCAGCAGCTCAGGACAGTTTTTGAACACTGAAGCTTTCTTT.

The V call is TRBV6-5, the J call TRBJ1-2; 9 bases align to TRBD1. J lost 3 bases, V lost 9 bases, and 2 bases had no gene match. This CDR3 comprises 12 residues. The germline V gene encodes CDR1 MNHEY and CDR2 SVGAGI. The CDR3 spells CASRTGDYGYTF. For the CDR3, the DNA is TGTGCCAGTCGGACAGGGGACTATGGCTACACCTTC.

The chain recombines TRBV7-2 with TRBJ1-3, with 9 bases lining up with TRBD1. The length of the CDR3 is 13 residues. The germline V gene encodes CDR1 SGHTA and CDR2 FQGNSA. The junction had 3 bases not matched to a gene; V was cut back by 8 bases and J by 4 bases. The CDR3 DNA reads as TGTGCCAGCGGGACAGGGATCGGAAACACCATATATTTT. Its protein is CASGTGIGNTIYF. The full variable domain, completed using reference TRBV7-2 and TRBJ1-3, is GAGVSQSPSNKVTEKGKDVELRCDPISGHTALYWYRQSLGQGLEFLIYFQGNSAPDKSGLPSDRFSAERTGGSVSTLTIQRTQQEDSAVYLCASGTGIGNTIYFGEGSWLTVV.

The V gene is TRBV5-1, the J gene TRBJ1-5; D possibly corresponds to TRBD1 (6 bases). The germline V gene encodes CDR1 SGHRS and CDR2 YFSETQ. This CDR3 comprises 15 residues. Deletions cut 1 base from V and 4 bases from J, with 12 bases between. In nucleotides, the CDR3 is TGCGCCAGCAGCTTGAGGGGGGGCACAAATCAGCCCCAGCATTTT. It specifies CASSLRGGTNQPQHF. The variable domain in full, completed from reference TRBV5-1 and TRBJ1-5, reads KAGVTQTPRYLIKTRGQQVTLSCSPISGHRSVSWYQQTPGQGLQFLFEYFSETQRNKGNFPGRFSGRQFSNSRSEMNVSTLELGDSALYLCASSLRGGTNQPQHFGDGTRLSIL.

The chain couples TRBV19 to TRBJ2-7; D remains ambiguous. CDR1 and CDR2 from the germline V gene are LNHDA and SQIVND (reference sequence). The CDR3 has 15 residues. With 3 bases removed from V and 0 bases from J, the gap between germline ends came to 12 bases. The CDR3 nucleotides are TGTGCCAGTAGTATCACAGAGAGTAGCTCCTACGAGCAGTACTTC. It specifies CASSITESSSYEQYF.

This sequence joins TRBV5-6 and TRBJ1-2, with 12 bases aligning to TRBD1. Losses at the gene ends were 2 bases for V and 7 bases for J; bases not matched to a gene: 12. The V gene's germline CDR1 is SGHDT and CDR2 YYEEEE. The CDR3 length is 17 residues. CDR3 in DNA: TGTGCCAGCAGCTTATACCGGGACAGGGGGCGAGAGGGTGGCTACACCTTC. Translated, it gives CASSLYRDRGREGGYTF.

The V and J genes are TRBV6-4 and TRBJ2-3; 11 bases line up with TRBD2. V lost 3 bases and J lost 2; bases outside the gene matches: 7. This CDR3 region has 17 residues. The germline gives CDR1 MRHNA, CDR2 SNTAGT. The CDR3 protein is CASSEGPSGGNTDTQYF. In nucleotides, the CDR3 is TGTGCCAGCAGTGAGGGACCTAGCGGGGGGAACACAGATACGCAGTATTTT.

V gene TRBV20-1 combines with J gene TRBJ2-1; D remains unclear. The germline V gene has CDR1 DFQATT and CDR2 SNEGSKA (reference sequence). There are 10 residues in the CDR3. Here the CDR3 reads CTLEYNEQFF. Written as DNA, the CDR3 is TGCACCCTGGAGTACAATGAGCAGTTCTTC.

CDR3 DNA: TGTGCCAGCAGCCGAAATCAGGCCCCGGGGGGCATTCAGTACTTC. Protein: CASSRNQAPGGIQYF. V gene TRBV11-3 combines with J gene TRBJ2-4; 7 positions agree with TRBD2. Per the germline V gene, CDR1 is SGHNT and CDR2 is YENEEA. V lost 5 bases, J lost 9 bases, and 13 bases stayed unmatched. The CDR3 sequence is 15 residues long.

V gene TRBV19 combines with J gene TRBJ2-3; TRBD2 aligns across 9 bases. CDR1 is LNHDA and CDR2 is SQIVND in the germline V gene (reference sequence). The CDR3 is made up of 19 amino acids. The ends lost 3 bases at V and 0 bases at J; junction bases unmatched: 13. CDR3 coding DNA: TGTGCCAGTAGTATTTACAGCGGGGGGCCCACCTCTAGCACAGATACGCAGTATTTT. Translation gives CASSIYSGGPTSSTDTQYF.

V and J are TRBV11-2 and TRBJ2-5; tentatively, D is TRBD2 (5 bases). The CDR3 is 12 amino acids. V dropped 5 bases and J dropped 4 bases, with 8 bases sitting between them. CDR1 is SGHAT, CDR2 FQNNGV, per germline. CDR3 in amino acids: CASSPRGETQYF. For the CDR3, the DNA is TGTGCCAGCAGCCCCCGGGGAGAGACCCAGTACTTC.